Listed below are T cell receptor beta chains from one sample, sequenced in a study of blood T cell repertoires in COVID-19. Using immunoSEQ multiplex PCR, the repertoire was profiled, and TCRdb retains in-frame clones only, with some absent. The table shows 130,000 to 150,000 clones, with around 81% occurring only once. Material: peripheral blood. Receptor source: a human donor with acute or convalescent COVID-19. The donor label of this sample is uncertain. CDR3s include the opening cysteine and the closing phenylalanine or tryptophan. The D gene is left open where the match is weak. Clone size appears in some rows only: once, few, many, or a class for an expanded clone.

d_call: -; v_call: TRBV6-5; j_call: TRBJ1-1; clone_size: -; cdr3_nt: TGTGCCAGCAGTTACTCAGTGGCCACTGAAGCTTTCTTT; cdr3_aa: CASSYSVATEAFF
d_call: TRBD1; v_call: TRBV19; j_call: TRBJ1-5; clone_size: -; cdr3_nt: TGTGCCAGTAGTGTCAGAAGGACAGGGAATCAGCCCCAGCATTTT; cdr3_aa: CASSVRRTGNQPQHF
d_call: -; v_call: TRBV7-2; j_call: TRBJ2-1; clone_size: -; cdr3_nt: TGTGCCAGCAGCTTAGCGCGATATATAGCGGGGACAGATTGGGATGAGCAGTTCTTC; cdr3_aa: CASSLARYIAGTDWDEQFF
d_call: -; v_call: TRBV5-1; j_call: TRBJ2-2; clone_size: -; cdr3_nt: TGCGCCAGCAGCTTGGATGGCCAGGGAGGCACCGGGGAGCTGTTTTTT; cdr3_aa: CASSLDGQGGTGELFF
d_call: -; v_call: TRBV18; j_call: TRBJ2-1; clone_size: -; cdr3_nt: TGTGCCAGCTCACCACCGTTACCTCCGCGAGAGCAGTTCTTC; cdr3_aa: CASSPPLPPREQFF
d_call: TRBD2; v_call: TRBV24-1; j_call: TRBJ2-3; clone_size: -; cdr3_nt: TGTGCCACCAGTGATCGCGGGGGGCGTTCTACAGATACGCAGTATTTT; cdr3_aa: CATSDRGGRSTDTQYF
d_call: -; v_call: TRBV4-1; j_call: TRBJ2-1; clone_size: -; cdr3_nt: TGCGCCAGCAGCCAAGGATGGGCGGGCCTCCCCAACAATGAGCAGTTCTTC; cdr3_aa: CASSQGWAGLPNNEQFF
d_call: TRBD2; v_call: TRBV5-1; j_call: TRBJ2-1; clone_size: -; cdr3_nt: TGCGCCAGCACCACTAGCGGGGGGGTCTACAATGAGCAGTTCTTC; cdr3_aa: CASTTSGGVYNEQFF
d_call: -; v_call: TRBV2; j_call: TRBJ2-7; clone_size: few; cdr3_nt: TGTGCCAGCAGTGTAGGAGACCGAACCTACGAGCAGTACTTC; cdr3_aa: CASSVGDRTYEQYF
d_call: -; v_call: TRBV15; j_call: TRBJ2-1; clone_size: -; cdr3_nt: TGTGCCACCAGCAGAGATGATGGGAAGGGGCCCTACAATGAGCAGTTCTTC; cdr3_aa: CATSRDDGKGPYNEQFF
d_call: TRBD2; v_call: TRBV19; j_call: TRBJ2-3; clone_size: -; cdr3_nt: TGTGCCAGTAGTATAATACTAGCGGGGGGCCAGAGCACAGATACGCAGTATTTT; cdr3_aa: CASSIILAGGQSTDTQYF
d_call: TRBD1; v_call: TRBV9; j_call: TRBJ2-2; clone_size: few; cdr3_nt: TGTGCCAGCAGCGCCCGGGACAGGGGGATCGGGGAGCTGTTTTTT; cdr3_aa: CASSARDRGIGELFF
d_call: -; v_call: TRBV30; j_call: TRBJ1-4; clone_size: once; cdr3_nt: TGTGCCTGGAGGATTACGGGTGAAAAACTGTTTTTT; cdr3_aa: CAWRITGEKLFF
d_call: -; v_call: TRBV10-3; j_call: TRBJ1-5; clone_size: -; cdr3_nt: TGTGCCACCGGACTAGTCAGCAATCAGCCCCAGCATTTT; cdr3_aa: CATGLVSNQPQHF
d_call: -; v_call: TRBV9; j_call: TRBJ1-1; clone_size: -; cdr3_nt: TGTGCCAGCAGCGGACCCGGGGACACTGAAGCTTTCTTT; cdr3_aa: CASSGPGDTEAFF
d_call: TRBD2; v_call: TRBV5-4; j_call: TRBJ2-3; clone_size: -; cdr3_nt: TGTGCCAGCAGGGTTGCTAGCGGGGATCCTACAGATACGCAGTATTTT; cdr3_aa: CASRVASGDPTDTQYF
d_call: -; v_call: TRBV19; j_call: TRBJ1-1; clone_size: -; cdr3_nt: TGTGCCAGTAGTCCTGACAGCGTCACTGAAGCTTTCTTT; cdr3_aa: CASSPDSVTEAFF
d_call: -; v_call: TRBV2; j_call: TRBJ1-5; clone_size: -; cdr3_nt: TGTGCCAGCAGTGATGACAGGTTCAATCAGCCCCAGCATTTT; cdr3_aa: CASSDDRFNQPQHF
d_call: -; v_call: TRBV6-1; j_call: TRBJ2-3; clone_size: -; cdr3_nt: TGTGCCAGCAGTGAACGCTACAGTAGCACAGATACGCAGTATTTT; cdr3_aa: CASSERYSSTDTQYF
d_call: -; v_call: TRBV30; j_call: TRBJ1-1; clone_size: -; cdr3_nt: TGTGCCTGGAGTGCAGGGACATTGTTCACTGAAGCTTTCTTT; cdr3_aa: CAWSAGTLFTEAFF
d_call: TRBD1; v_call: TRBV6-1; j_call: TRBJ2-3; clone_size: -; cdr3_nt: TGTGCCAGCAGTGGAGTATGGGGCCCTGTACAGGGGACAGATACGCAGTATTTT; cdr3_aa: CASSGVWGPVQGTDTQYF
d_call: -; v_call: TRBV18; j_call: TRBJ1-6; clone_size: few; cdr3_nt: TGTGCCAGCTCACCGGCAGGAAGCTCCTATAATTCACCCCTCCACTTT; cdr3_aa: CASSPAGSSYNSPLHF
d_call: -; v_call: TRBV20-1; j_call: TRBJ1-4; clone_size: -; cdr3_nt: TGCAGTGTAGGGGTTAATGAAAAACTGTTTTTT; cdr3_aa: CSVGVNEKLFF
d_call: -; v_call: TRBV5-1; j_call: TRBJ2-2; clone_size: -; cdr3_nt: TGCGCCAGCAGCTTGGCCTTGGAGGCATCCACCGGGGAGCTGTTTTTT; cdr3_aa: CASSLALEASTGELFF
d_call: -; v_call: TRBV27; j_call: TRBJ1-2; clone_size: -; cdr3_nt: TGTGCCAGCAGTTCCACTCGACCGGGTAACTATGGCTACACCTTC; cdr3_aa: CASSSTRPGNYGYTF
d_call: -; v_call: TRBV7-2; j_call: TRBJ1-2; clone_size: -; cdr3_nt: TGTGCCAGCAGCCCAGGACACGAAGGCTATGGCTACACCTTC; cdr3_aa: CASSPGHEGYGYTF
d_call: TRBD1; v_call: TRBV5-1; j_call: TRBJ1-1; clone_size: many; cdr3_nt: TGCGCCAGCAGCTTACAGGGGGGTACTATGAACACTGAAGCTTTCTTT; cdr3_aa: CASSLQGGTMNTEAFF
d_call: -; v_call: TRBV27; j_call: TRBJ2-2; clone_size: -; cdr3_nt: TGTGCCAGCAAAGTACAACGCGCGGGCACCGGGGAGCTGTTTTTT; cdr3_aa: CASKVQRAGTGELFF
d_call: TRBD1; v_call: TRBV10-2; j_call: TRBJ1-4; clone_size: -; cdr3_nt: TGCGCCAGCAGTGAACCTGGACAGGCCGGGGGAGGAAAACTGTTTTTT; cdr3_aa: CASSEPGQAGGGKLFF
d_call: TRBD1; v_call: TRBV6-5; j_call: TRBJ1-1; clone_size: -; cdr3_nt: TGTGCCAGCAGTTACTCGGACAGGGGGGGGACTGAAGCTTTCTTT; cdr3_aa: CASSYSDRGGTEAFF
d_call: TRBD1; v_call: TRBV27; j_call: TRBJ1-4; clone_size: -; cdr3_nt: TGTGCCAGCGGAGTACTAGGGACAGTCCTTTCAGAAAAACTGTTTTTT; cdr3_aa: CASGVLGTVLSEKLFF
d_call: TRBD2; v_call: TRBV19; j_call: TRBJ2-1; clone_size: -; cdr3_nt: TGTGCCAGTAACGCGGGGGGGCACCACAATGAGCAGTTCTTC; cdr3_aa: CASNAGGHHNEQFF
d_call: -; v_call: TRBV10-3; j_call: TRBJ1-5; clone_size: few; cdr3_nt: TGTGCCATCAGTGAGTTATCCAATCAGCCCCAGCATTTT; cdr3_aa: CAISELSNQPQHF
d_call: -; v_call: TRBV3-1/TRBV3-2; j_call: TRBJ2-1; clone_size: -; cdr3_nt: TGTGCCAGCAGCCAAGATGACAATGACTACAATGAGCAGTTCTTC; cdr3_aa: CASSQDDNDYNEQFF
d_call: -; v_call: TRBV4-1; j_call: TRBJ2-5; clone_size: -; cdr3_nt: TGCGCCAGCAGCCAAGGGCCCGAAGAGACCCAGTACTTC; cdr3_aa: CASSQGPEETQYF
d_call: -; v_call: TRBV18; j_call: TRBJ1-1; clone_size: -; cdr3_nt: TGTGCCAGCTCACCCAACCGGGGGAGCGACACTGAAGCTTTCTTT; cdr3_aa: CASSPNRGSDTEAFF
d_call: -; v_call: TRBV6-5; j_call: TRBJ2-4; clone_size: -; cdr3_nt: TGTGCCAGCAGTTACGGGCCCGACAAAAACATTCAGTACTTC; cdr3_aa: CASSYGPDKNIQYF
d_call: TRBD1; v_call: TRBV4-1; j_call: TRBJ2-1; clone_size: -; cdr3_nt: TGCGCCAGCAGCCAAGATCCCCAGGGGGCCTACAATGAGCAGTTCTTC; cdr3_aa: CASSQDPQGAYNEQFF
d_call: TRBD1; v_call: TRBV6-5; j_call: TRBJ1-6; clone_size: -; cdr3_nt: TGTGCCAGCAGAGGACAGGATGAGCCCCTCCACTTT; cdr3_aa: CASRGQDEPLHF
d_call: TRBD1; v_call: TRBV4-1; j_call: TRBJ1-2; clone_size: once; cdr3_nt: TGCGCCAGCAGCGGGACAGGGATTTCTAACTATGGCTACACCTTC; cdr3_aa: CASSGTGISNYGYTF
d_call: TRBD1; v_call: TRBV2; j_call: TRBJ2-4; clone_size: -; cdr3_nt: TGTGCCAGCACCTTGGGACAGTTAGCCAAAAACATTCAGTACTTC; cdr3_aa: CASTLGQLAKNIQYF
d_call: TRBD1; v_call: TRBV2; j_call: TRBJ1-2; clone_size: -; cdr3_nt: TGTGCCAGCCTACAGGGGGCCCAAAACTATGGCTACACCTTC; cdr3_aa: CASLQGAQNYGYTF
d_call: -; v_call: TRBV6-5; j_call: TRBJ1-5; clone_size: -; cdr3_nt: TGTGCCAGCAGTTATTCATCGGGAAGCAATCAGCCCCAGCATTTT; cdr3_aa: CASSYSSGSNQPQHF
d_call: -; v_call: TRBV2; j_call: TRBJ1-5; clone_size: -; cdr3_nt: TGTGCCAGCAGGGGAAGCAGGGCGAGCAATCAGCCCCAGCATTTT; cdr3_aa: CASRGSRASNQPQHF
d_call: -; v_call: TRBV27; j_call: TRBJ1-2; clone_size: -; cdr3_nt: TGTGCCAGCAGTTTCTCTCGGCAGACATATGGCTACACCTTC; cdr3_aa: CASSFSRQTYGYTF
d_call: -; v_call: TRBV24-1; j_call: TRBJ1-3; clone_size: -; cdr3_nt: TGTGCCACCAGTGTTCAGCGGGAGACCTCCATATATTTT; cdr3_aa: CATSVQRETSIYF
d_call: -; v_call: TRBV6-2/TRBV6-3; j_call: TRBJ1-2; clone_size: -; cdr3_nt: TGTGCCAGCAGCCAACAGGGTCCATCGGGCTATGGCTACACCTTC; cdr3_aa: CASSQQGPSGYGYTF
d_call: -; v_call: TRBV6-6; j_call: TRBJ1-3; clone_size: once; cdr3_nt: TGTGCCAGCAGTCCCCTCTCCGCGAAGTTGAGAGGAAACACCATATATTTT; cdr3_aa: CASSPLSAKLRGNTIYF
d_call: -; v_call: TRBV6-5; j_call: TRBJ2-1; clone_size: -; cdr3_nt: TGTGCCAGCAACCCTCTCGGTACAGTCTCTGATGAGCAGTTCTTC; cdr3_aa: CASNPLGTVSDEQFF
d_call: TRBD1; v_call: TRBV27; j_call: TRBJ1-3; clone_size: few; cdr3_nt: TGTGCCAGCACCGTTCCGGGACAGACCTTACTCTCTGGAAACACCATATATTTT; cdr3_aa: CASTVPGQTLLSGNTIYF
d_call: -; v_call: TRBV5-6; j_call: TRBJ1-5; clone_size: -; cdr3_nt: TGTGCCAGCAGCTTACGGACCTCAGGGGTTCAGCCCCAGCATTTT; cdr3_aa: CASSLRTSGVQPQHF
d_call: -; v_call: TRBV24-1; j_call: TRBJ2-5; clone_size: few; cdr3_nt: TGTGCCACCAGACAGGGTGAGACCCAGTACTTC; cdr3_aa: CATRQGETQYF
d_call: -; v_call: TRBV29-1; j_call: TRBJ2-3; clone_size: -; cdr3_nt: TGCAGCGTTGAAAGGGGGGGGCCAGATACGCAGTATTTT; cdr3_aa: CSVERGGPDTQYF
d_call: TRBD1; v_call: TRBV6-1; j_call: TRBJ1-3; clone_size: -; cdr3_nt: TGTGCCAGCAGTGAGGGGACAGGGATCTCTGGAAACACCATATATTTT; cdr3_aa: CASSEGTGISGNTIYF
d_call: -; v_call: TRBV6-2/TRBV6-3; j_call: TRBJ2-7; clone_size: -; cdr3_nt: TGTGCCAGCAGTCAAACTCCCCTATCCTACGAGCAGTACTTC; cdr3_aa: CASSQTPLSYEQYF
d_call: TRBD2; v_call: TRBV19; j_call: TRBJ2-5; clone_size: -; cdr3_nt: TGTGCCAGTAGTATTCCGGGGGGGCAAGAGACCCAGTACTTC; cdr3_aa: CASSIPGGQETQYF
d_call: TRBD1; v_call: TRBV7-2; j_call: TRBJ1-2; clone_size: -; cdr3_nt: TGTGCCAGCAGCCGTATGACAGGGAATAACTATGGCTACACCTTC; cdr3_aa: CASSRMTGNNYGYTF
d_call: -; v_call: TRBV7-6; j_call: TRBJ1-4; clone_size: -; cdr3_nt: TGTGCCAGCAGCCAAAAGGCTTTAGGGGGAAAACTGTTTTTT; cdr3_aa: CASSQKALGGKLFF